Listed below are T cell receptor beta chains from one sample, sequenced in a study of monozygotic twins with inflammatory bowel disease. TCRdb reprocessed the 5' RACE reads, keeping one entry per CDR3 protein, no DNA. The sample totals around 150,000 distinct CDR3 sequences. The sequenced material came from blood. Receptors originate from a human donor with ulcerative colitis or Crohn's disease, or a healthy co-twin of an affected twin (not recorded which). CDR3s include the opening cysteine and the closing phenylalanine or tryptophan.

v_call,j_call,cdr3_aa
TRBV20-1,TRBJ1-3,CSASYRQGGNTIYF
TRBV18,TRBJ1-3,CASSPPVRYSGNTIYF
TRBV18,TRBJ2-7,CTSSPLGARYEQYF
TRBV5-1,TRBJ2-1,CASSFGKMGDEQFF
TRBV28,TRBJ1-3,CASSEGQGAPGGNTIYF
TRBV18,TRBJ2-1,CASSPLAGGENEQFF
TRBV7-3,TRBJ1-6,CASSLFARDNSPLHF
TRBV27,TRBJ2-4,CASSSRAGIRYF
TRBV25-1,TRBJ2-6,CASTYSGANVLTF
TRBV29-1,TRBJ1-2,CSVDDRHYGYTF
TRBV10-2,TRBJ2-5,CASSESRGSGETQYF
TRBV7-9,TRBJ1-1,CASSFDIQGQGRSAFF
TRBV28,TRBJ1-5,CASSRQSNQPQHF
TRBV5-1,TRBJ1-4,CASSLRSERISEKLFF
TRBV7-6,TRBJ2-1,CASSSSLGLARNEQFF
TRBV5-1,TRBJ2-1,CASSPTSGRGSEQFF
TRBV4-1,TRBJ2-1,CASSQVQGRVRSSYNEQFF
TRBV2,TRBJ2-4,CASLGYKNIQYF
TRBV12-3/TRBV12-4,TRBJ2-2,CASIGSINTGELFF
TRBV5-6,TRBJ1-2,CASSYHNQKYGYTF
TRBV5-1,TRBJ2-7,CASSPGTVSYEQYF
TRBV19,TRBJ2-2,CASSISRTGGGGELFF
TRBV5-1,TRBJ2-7,CASSRGDLVTMNEQYF
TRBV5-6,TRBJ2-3,CASSLAGREEGTDTQYF
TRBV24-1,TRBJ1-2,CATSDAFPGQSYGYTF
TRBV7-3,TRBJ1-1,CASSLTDGNTEAFF
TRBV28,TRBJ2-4,CASSLQAIAKNIQYF
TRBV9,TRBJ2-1,CASRPGQGRGEQFF
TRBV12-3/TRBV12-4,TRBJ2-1,CASRENQGGEQFF
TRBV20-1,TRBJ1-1,CSARNDRAVGEAFF
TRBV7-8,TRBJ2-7,CASSARDIYYEQYF
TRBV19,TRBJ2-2,CASSIGGLVVGELFF
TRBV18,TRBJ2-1,CASSPPGTFYNEQFF
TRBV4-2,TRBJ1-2,CASSQDLGDRSNGYTF
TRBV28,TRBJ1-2,CASSPEGLSNYGYTF
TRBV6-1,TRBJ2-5,CASNYRGETQYF
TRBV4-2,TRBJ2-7,CASSHGTSVSYEQYF
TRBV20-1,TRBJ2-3,CSALASGTDTQYF
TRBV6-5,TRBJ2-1,CAALRRPGNEQFF
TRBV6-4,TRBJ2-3,CASSDAGGPVDTQYF
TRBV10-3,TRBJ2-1,CAISGTGRDNNEQFF
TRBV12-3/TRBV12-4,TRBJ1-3,CASSLGAISGNTIYF
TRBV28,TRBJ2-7,CASSLSPSGGPLEQYF
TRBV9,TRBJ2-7,CASSIGTSGSYEQYF
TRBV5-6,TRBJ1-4,CASSLFTGTFATNEKLFF
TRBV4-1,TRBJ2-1,CASRGVLRGNEQFF
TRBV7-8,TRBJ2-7,CASSPLTSGSSYEQYF
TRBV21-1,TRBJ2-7,CASSKEEAYEQYF
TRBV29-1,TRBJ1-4,CSVEAPGSVLFF
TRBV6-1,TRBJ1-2,CANEPTSVPGYTF
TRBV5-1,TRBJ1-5,CASSLGQGAAQPQHF
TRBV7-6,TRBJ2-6,CASSSEQGDPSGANVLTF
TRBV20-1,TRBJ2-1,CSARTGLAGYNEQFF